This TCR beta chain originates from a study of spatial heterogeneity in lung cancer. At the level of the study: Alpha-chain detections were consistently fewer than beta-chain detections among the sequences. Study-wide results and limits: Tumors with more nonsynonymous mutations had more expanded intratumoral alpha and beta TCRs. Tumor T cells had an estimated coverage that came to around 7% for alpha chains and roughly 13% for beta chains.

The library protocol tagged each TCR cDNA with a unique molecular identifier. TCRdb passed the 5' RACE reads through MiXCR, listing each CDR3 protein once. The table shows about 9,400 distinct CDR3 sequences, with about 6.9% occurring only once. Germline V lookup: CDR1 WNHNN, CDR2 SYGVQD (reference sequence). After removal of 6 bases from V and 2 bases from J, the junction contained 6 bases not matched to a gene. This CDR3 has 16 residues. Time point indicated: sample taken at primary tumor resection. In each case, whole RNA from tumor, nontumor lung or frozen PBMC was sequenced unsorted. This clonotype appeared many times. Its antigen is currently unknown.

The TCR sequence derives from a male donor with early-stage non-small cell lung cancer. The V call is TRBV10-1, the J call TRBJ2-3; 12 bases map to TRBD2. The material sequenced was lung tumor tissue, taken at surgery. This chain's CDR3 is CASSPGLAGSTDTQYF. The CDR3 nucleotides are TGCGCCAGCAGCCCAGGACTAGCGGGATCCACAGATACGCAGTATTTT.